This TCR beta chain was recovered during a study of T cells in Graves' hyperthyroidism and ophthalmopathy. Amplification yielded TCR beta CDR3 regions, with RNA transcripts as the source. HTBI primers were employed in a first-round RT-PCR of the TCR CDR3. TCRdb fed the multiplex PCR reads into MiXCR, producing one record per CDR3 protein. The sample has 600,000 to 900,000 distinct CDR3 sequences, 16% seen once; the top ten hold over 7.5%. In this sample, this clonotype turned up many times. V gave up 6 bases and J gave up 2 bases; unmatched junction bases: 5. Germline loops: CDR1 ENHRY, CDR2 SYGVKD. The CDR3 extends over 15 amino acids.

Sequenced sample: blood. The receptor was derived from a man between 18 and 35 years old with Graves' hyperthyroidism. The rearrangement uses TRBV10-3 and TRBJ2-2, with TRBD1 matching over 8 bases. CDR3 region: CAIRTGQDNTGELFF. For the CDR3, the DNA is TGTGCCATCAGGACGGGACAGGACAACACCGGGGAGCTGTTTTTT.